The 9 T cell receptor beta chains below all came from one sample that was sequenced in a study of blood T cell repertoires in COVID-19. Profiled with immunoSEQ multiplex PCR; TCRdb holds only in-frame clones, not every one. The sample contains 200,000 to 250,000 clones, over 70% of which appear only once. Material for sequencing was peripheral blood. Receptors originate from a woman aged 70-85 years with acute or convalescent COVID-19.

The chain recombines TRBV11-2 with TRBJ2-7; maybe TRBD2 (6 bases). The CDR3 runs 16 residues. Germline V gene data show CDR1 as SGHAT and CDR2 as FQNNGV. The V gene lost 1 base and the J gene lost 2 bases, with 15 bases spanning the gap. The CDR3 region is CASSLVWSSGTYEQYF. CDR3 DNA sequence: TGTGCCAGCAGCTTAGTATGGAGTAGCGGAACCTACGAGCAGTACTTC.

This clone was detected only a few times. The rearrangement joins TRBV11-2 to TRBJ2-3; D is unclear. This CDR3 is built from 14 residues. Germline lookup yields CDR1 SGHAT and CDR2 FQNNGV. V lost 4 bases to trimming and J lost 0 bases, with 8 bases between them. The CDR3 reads CASSYSLSTDTQYF. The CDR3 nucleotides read TGTGCCAGCAGCTACTCTTTAAGCACAGATACGCAGTATTTT.

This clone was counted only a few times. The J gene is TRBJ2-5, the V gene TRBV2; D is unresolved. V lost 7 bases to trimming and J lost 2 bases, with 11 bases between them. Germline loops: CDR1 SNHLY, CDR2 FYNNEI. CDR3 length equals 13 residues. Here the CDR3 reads CASNNVLQETQYF. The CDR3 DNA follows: TGTGCCAGCAACAACGTGCTTCAAGAGACCCAGTACTTC.

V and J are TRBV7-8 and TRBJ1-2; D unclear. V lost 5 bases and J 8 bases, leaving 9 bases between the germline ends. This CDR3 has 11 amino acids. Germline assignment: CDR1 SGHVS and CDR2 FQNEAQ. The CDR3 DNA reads TGTGCCAGCAGCCCGGGAGCGGGCTACACCTTC. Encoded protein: CASSPGAGYTF.

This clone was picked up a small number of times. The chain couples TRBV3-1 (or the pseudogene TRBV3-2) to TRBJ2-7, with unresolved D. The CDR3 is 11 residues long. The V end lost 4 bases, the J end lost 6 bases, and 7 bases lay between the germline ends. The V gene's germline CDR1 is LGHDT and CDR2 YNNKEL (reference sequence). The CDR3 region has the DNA TGTGCCAGCAGCCGGCCCCCCGAGCAGTACTTC. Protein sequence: CASSRPPEQYF.

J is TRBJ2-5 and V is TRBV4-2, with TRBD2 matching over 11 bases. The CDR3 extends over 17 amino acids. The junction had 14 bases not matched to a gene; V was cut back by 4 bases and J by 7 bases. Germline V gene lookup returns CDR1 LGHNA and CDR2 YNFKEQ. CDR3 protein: CASSPRSGTSGDGTQYF. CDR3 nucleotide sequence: TGTGCCAGCAGCCCGCGCTCCGGGACTAGCGGAGATGGGACCCAGTACTTC.

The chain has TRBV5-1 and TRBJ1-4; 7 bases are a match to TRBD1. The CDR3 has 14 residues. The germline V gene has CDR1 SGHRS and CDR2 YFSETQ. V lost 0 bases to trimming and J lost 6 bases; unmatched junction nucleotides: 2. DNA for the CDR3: TGCGCCAGCAGCTTGGAGACAGGGTATGAAAAACTGTTTTTT. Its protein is CASSLETGYEKLFF.

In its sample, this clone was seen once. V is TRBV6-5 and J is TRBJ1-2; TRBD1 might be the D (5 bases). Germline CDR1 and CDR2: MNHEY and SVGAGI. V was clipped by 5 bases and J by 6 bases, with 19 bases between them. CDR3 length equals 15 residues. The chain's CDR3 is CASSPPPGLKDGYTF. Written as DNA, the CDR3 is TGTGCCAGCAGTCCACCGCCGGGACTGAAAGATGGCTACACCTTC.

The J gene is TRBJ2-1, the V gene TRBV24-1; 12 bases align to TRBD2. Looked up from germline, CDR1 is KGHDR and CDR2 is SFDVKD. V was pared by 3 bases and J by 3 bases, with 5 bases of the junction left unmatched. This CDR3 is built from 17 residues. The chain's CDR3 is CATSDPGLAGDYNEQFF. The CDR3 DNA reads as TGTGCCACCAGTGATCCGGGACTAGCGGGCGACTACAATGAGCAGTTCTTC.